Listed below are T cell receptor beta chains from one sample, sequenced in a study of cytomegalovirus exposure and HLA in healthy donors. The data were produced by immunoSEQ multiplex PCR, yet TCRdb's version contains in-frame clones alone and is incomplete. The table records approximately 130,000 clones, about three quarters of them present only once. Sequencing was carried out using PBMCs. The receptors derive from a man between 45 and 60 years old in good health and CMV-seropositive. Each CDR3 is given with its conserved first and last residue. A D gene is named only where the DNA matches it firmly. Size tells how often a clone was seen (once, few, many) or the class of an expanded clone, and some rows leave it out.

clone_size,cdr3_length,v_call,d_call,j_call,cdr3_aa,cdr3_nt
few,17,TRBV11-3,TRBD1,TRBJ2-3,CASSPRQGRVSTDTQYF,TGTGCCAGCAGCCCACGACAGGGAAGAGTTAGCACAGATACGCAGTATTTT
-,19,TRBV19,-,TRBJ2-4,CASSIDQGVGASAKNIQYF,TGTGCCAGTAGTATAGATCAAGGGGTCGGAGCTAGTGCCAAAAACATTCAGTACTTC
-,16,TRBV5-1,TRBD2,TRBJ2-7,CASSLAPTSGSYEQYF,TGCGCCAGCAGCTTGGCCCCGACTAGCGGGAGCTACGAGCAGTACTTC
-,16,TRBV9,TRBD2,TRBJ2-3,CASSVETSGVTDTQYF,TGTGCCAGCAGCGTAGAAACTAGCGGGGTCACAGATACGCAGTATTTT
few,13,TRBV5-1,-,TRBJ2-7,CASRTDSSYEQYF,TGCGCCAGCCGGACGGACAGCTCCTACGAGCAGTACTTC
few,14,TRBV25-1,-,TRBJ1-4,CATSPGFSSEKLFF,TGTGCCACCTCGCCAGGGTTCTCGAGTGAAAAACTGTTTTTT
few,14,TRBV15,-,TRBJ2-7,CATSREIFGYEQYF,TGTGCCACCAGCAGAGAAATCTTCGGGTACGAGCAGTACTTC
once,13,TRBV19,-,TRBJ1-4,CASSIPGLEKLFF,TGTGCCAGTAGTATCCCAGGGCTTGAAAAACTGTTTTTT
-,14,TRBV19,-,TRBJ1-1,CASSIGGRNTEAFF,TGTGCCAGTAGTATAGGGGGGCGAAACACTGAAGCTTTCTTT
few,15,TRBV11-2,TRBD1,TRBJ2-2,CASSRTGGYPGELFF,TGTGCCAGCAGCCGGACAGGGGGCTACCCCGGGGAGCTGTTTTTT
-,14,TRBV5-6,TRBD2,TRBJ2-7,CASNRRGSAYEQYF,TGTGCCAGCAACCGACGCGGGAGCGCCTACGAGCAGTACTTC
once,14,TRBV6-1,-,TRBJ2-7,CASHIGEGNHEQYF,TGTGCCAGCCACATAGGGGAAGGGAACCACGAGCAGTACTTC
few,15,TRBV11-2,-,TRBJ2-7,CASSLAGGPSYEQYF,TGTGCCAGCAGCTTAGCTGGGGGCCCCTCCTACGAGCAGTACTTC
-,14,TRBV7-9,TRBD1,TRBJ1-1,CASTRTGIGTEAFF,TGTGCCAGCACCCGGACAGGGATCGGCACTGAAGCTTTCTTT
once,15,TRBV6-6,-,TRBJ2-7,CASSVAGYSSYEQYF,TGTGCCAGCAGTGTGGCAGGTTACAGCTCCTACGAGCAGTACTTC
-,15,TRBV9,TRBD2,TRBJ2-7,CASSLSAGTGYEQYF,TGTGCCAGCAGCCTCTCAGCGGGGACTGGCTACGAGCAGTACTTC
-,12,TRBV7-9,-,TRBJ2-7,CASSPGDYEQYF,TGTGCCAGCAGCCCGGGGGACTACGAGCAGTACTTC
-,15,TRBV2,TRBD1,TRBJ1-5,CASSEEQGSYQPQHF,TGTGCCAGCAGTGAAGAACAGGGGTCTTACCAGCCCCAGCATTTT
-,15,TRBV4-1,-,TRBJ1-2,CASSQSRAGLYGYTF,TGCGCCAGCAGCCAGAGTAGAGCAGGGCTTTATGGCTACACCTTC
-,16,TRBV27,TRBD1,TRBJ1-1,CASSFGQTGGNTEAFF,TGTGCCAGCAGTTTCGGGCAGACAGGGGGGAACACTGAAGCTTTCTTT
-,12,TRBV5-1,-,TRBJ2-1,CASSLPSGEQFF,TGCGCCAGCAGCCTCCCAAGCGGGGAGCAGTTCTTC
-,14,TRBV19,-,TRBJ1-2,CASSMGAGSPGYTF,TGTGCCAGTAGTATGGGGGCAGGGTCCCCTGGCTACACCTTC
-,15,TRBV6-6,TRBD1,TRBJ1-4,CASSPSGQGGEKLFF,TGTGCCAGCAGCCCGTCGGGACAGGGAGGTGAAAAACTGTTTTTT
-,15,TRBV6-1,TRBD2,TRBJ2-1,CASSERREAYNEQFF,TGTGCCAGCAGTGAGCGGCGGGAGGCCTACAATGAGCAGTTCTTC
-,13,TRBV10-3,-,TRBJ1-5,CAISEGNNQPQHF,TGTGCCATCAGTGAGGGCAACAATCAGCCCCAGCATTTT
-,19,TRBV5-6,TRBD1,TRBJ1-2,CASSLGADRGSATIYGYTF,TGTGCCAGCAGCTTGGGTGCGGACAGGGGATCTGCTACAATATATGGCTACACCTTC
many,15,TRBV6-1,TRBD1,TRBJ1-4,CASRALGQGSEKLFF,TGTGCCAGCAGAGCCCTGGGACAGGGTAGTGAAAAACTGTTTTTT
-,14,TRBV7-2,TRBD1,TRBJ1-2,CASSIMSPGQQYTF,TGTGCCAGCAGCATCATGTCTCCGGGACAGCAGTACACCTTC
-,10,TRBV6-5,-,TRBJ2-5,CASTGETQYF,TGTGCCAGCACCGGGGAGACCCAGTACTTC
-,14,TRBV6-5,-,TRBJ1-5,CASAGRGTNQPQHF,TGTGCCAGCGCGGGGCGTGGCACAAATCAGCCCCAGCATTTT
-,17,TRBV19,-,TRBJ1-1,CASSIGSTGPRNTEAFF,TGTGCCAGTAGTATAGGGTCCACAGGTCCCAGGAACACTGAAGCTTTCTTT
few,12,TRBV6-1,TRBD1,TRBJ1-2,CATQTGNYGYTF,TGTGCCACACAGACAGGGAACTATGGCTACACCTTC
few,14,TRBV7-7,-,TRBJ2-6,CASSLSRGANVLTF,TGTGCCAGCAGCTTATCCAGGGGGGCCAACGTCCTGACTTTC
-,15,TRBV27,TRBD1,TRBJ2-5,CASSQGTALQETQYF,TGTGCCAGCAGCCAAGGGACAGCTCTTCAAGAGACCCAGTACTTC
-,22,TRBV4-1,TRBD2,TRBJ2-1,CASSQAPPGVAGGPSSYNEQFF,TGCGCCAGCAGCCAAGCTCCCCCTGGGGTAGCGGGAGGGCCGTCCTCCTACAATGAGCAGTTCTTC
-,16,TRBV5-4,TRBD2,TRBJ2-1,CASSGTRTSGGREQFF,TGTGCCAGCAGCGGAACAAGGACTAGCGGGGGGCGTGAGCAGTTCTTC
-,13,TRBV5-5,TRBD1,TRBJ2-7,CASSPGQGDEQYF,TGTGCCAGCAGCCCGGGACAGGGTGACGAGCAGTACTTC
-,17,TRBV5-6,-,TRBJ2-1,CASSLAGARGAVNEQFF,TGTGCCAGCAGCCTTGCGGGGGCTCGGGGGGCGGTCAATGAGCAGTTCTTC
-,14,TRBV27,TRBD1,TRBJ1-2,CASSMGGQTYGYTF,TGTGCCAGCAGTATGGGGGGACAGACCTATGGCTACACCTTC
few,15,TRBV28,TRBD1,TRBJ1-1,CASSSPGGESTEAFF,TGTGCCAGCAGTAGCCCAGGGGGAGAGAGCACTGAAGCTTTCTTT
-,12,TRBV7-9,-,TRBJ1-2,CASSLISYGYTF,TGTGCCAGCAGCTTAATCTCCTATGGCTACACCTTC
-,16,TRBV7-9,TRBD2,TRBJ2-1,CASSKQGSDPGLGQFF,TGTGCCAGCAGCAAACAAGGCTCGGATCCGGGACTAGGTCAGTTCTTC
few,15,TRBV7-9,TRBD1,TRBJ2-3,CASTLLQGAGDTQYF,TGTGCCAGCACCCTCCTACAGGGGGCAGGAGATACGCAGTATTTT
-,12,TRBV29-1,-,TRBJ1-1,CSVDVATGKAFF,TGCAGCGTTGACGTGGCTACAGGGAAAGCTTTCTTT
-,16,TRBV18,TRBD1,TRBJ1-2,CASSLGQGPPNYGYTF,TGTGCCAGCTCACTCGGACAGGGGCCTCCTAACTATGGCTACACCTTC
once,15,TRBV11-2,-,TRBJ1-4,CASSSRQSTNEKLFF,TGTGCCAGCAGCTCGCGACAGTCAACTAATGAAAAACTGTTTTTT
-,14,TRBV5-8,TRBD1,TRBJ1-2,CASSRGQRGIGYTF,TGTGCCAGCAGCAGGGGGCAAAGGGGAATCGGCTACACCTTC
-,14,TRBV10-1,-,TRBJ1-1,CASSLHRGSTEAFF,TGCGCCAGCAGTCTCCATAGGGGAAGCACTGAAGCTTTCTTT
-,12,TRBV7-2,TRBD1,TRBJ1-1,CASSLDRGRAFF,TGTGCCAGCAGCTTAGACAGGGGTAGGGCTTTCTTT
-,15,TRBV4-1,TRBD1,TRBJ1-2,CASSRDRGRDYGYTF,TGCGCCAGCAGCCGGGACAGGGGGCGCGACTATGGCTACACCTTC
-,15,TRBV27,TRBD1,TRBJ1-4,CASSSLGQGGEKLFF,TGTGCCAGCAGCTCTCTCGGACAGGGAGGAGAAAAACTGTTTTTT